This T cell receptor beta chain was identified in a study of T cells in Graves' hyperthyroidism and ophthalmopathy. The study, taken as a whole, reports: In blood, most of the thyroid clonotypes expanded above 0.001 were also present. Onset of ophthalmopathy came a median approximately 6.5 months after the model predicted it.

Clinical Activity Scores of at least 3, NOSPECS grades of at least 4 and durations under 3 months characterized ophthalmopathy patients. Uncontrolled infection, other autoimmune disease, pregnancy or lactation led to exclusion. This clonotype was detected ten times or more. The antigen remains unidentified. Authors of the study amplified TCR beta CDR3 regions from RNA transcripts. RT-PCR in the first round (using the HTBI primer set) targeted the TCR CDR3. TCRdb independently ran MiXCR on the multiplex PCR reads; one entry per CDR3 protein. The data contain 400,000 to 600,000 distinct CDR3 sequences, 15% to 20% of them singletons. V dropped 0 bases and J dropped 4; count of bases not matched to a gene: 1. The CDR3 length is 15 residues. Per the germline V gene, CDR1 is MNHNY and CDR2 is SVGAGI (reference sequence).

This chain uses TRBV6-6 with TRBJ2-3; 10 bases fit TRBD2. Sequencing input: blood. The receptor comes from a woman aged 30 to 39 with Graves' ophthalmopathy. The DNA for the CDR3 is TGTGCCAGCAGTTACTCGGGACTAGCGTCAGATACGCAGTATTTT. Translated: CASSYSGLASDTQYF.